These 29 T cell receptor beta chains originate from one sample sequenced in a study of CD8+ T cells in alopecia areata. Sequencing used cDNA as its template, made by extracting RNA and reverse transcribing it. TCRdb keeps only in-frame clones here, not all; method: immunoSEQ multiplex PCR. Among some 150,000 clones listed, about three fifths were seen once. Input material: CD8+ T cells sorted from blood. These receptors were obtained from a human donor in good health.

The chain links TRBV29-1 to TRBJ2-3; 11 bases fit TRBD2. Germline CDR1 and CDR2: SQVTM and ANQGSEA. The CDR3 is 17 amino acids. The V and J ends lost 4 bases and 5 bases, in that order; junction bases with no gene match: 14. The CDR3 is CSVVSLAGGSEGDTQYF. CDR3 nucleotide sequence: TGCAGCGTTGTCAGCCTAGCGGGAGGCAGCGAAGGAGATACGCAGTATTTT.

Concerning this clone: The same CDR3 also results from other DNA sequences found in this sample. The V call is TRBV9, the J call TRBJ1-1; D unresolved. Looked up from germline, CDR1 is SGDLS and CDR2 is YYNGEE. V lost 0 bases and J 3 bases, leaving 6 bases between the germline ends. CDR3 length: 13 residues. This chain's CDR3 is CASSVVPDTEAFF. The DNA for the CDR3 is TGTGCCAGCAGCGTAGTGCCCGACACTGAAGCTTTCTTT.

The V call is TRBV9, the J call TRBJ1-1, with unresolved D. The germline CDR1 and CDR2 sequences are SGDLS and YYNGEE. With 3 bases removed from V and 1 base from J, the gap between germline ends came to 13 bases. The CDR3 runs 15 residues. The CDR3 sequence is CASSATINPNTEAFF. DNA for the CDR3: TGTGCCAGCAGCGCCACCATTAATCCGAACACTGAAGCTTTCTTT.

This clone came up a few times. The chain joins TRBV28 to TRBJ2-5; TRBD2 matches at 8 bases. CDR3 length: 15 amino acids. The germline V gene encodes CDR1 MDHEN and CDR2 SYDVKM. V was clipped by 3 bases and J by 3 bases; unmatched bases: 6. The CDR3 DNA follows: TGTGCCAGCAGTTTTAGAGCGGGAGTTAAAGAGACCCAGTACTTC. Translating it yields CASSFRAGVKETQYF.

This clone was detected only a few times. V usage is TRBV29-1 and J usage is TRBJ1-2; TRBD1 matches 8 bases. Germline V CDR1 and CDR2: SQVTM, ANQGSEA. V lost 7 bases to trimming and J lost 7 bases; unmatched junction nucleotides: 5. The CDR3 length is 11 residues. The chain's CDR3 is CSAQGAPGYTF. The CDR3 coding sequence is TGCAGCGCCCAGGGGGCGCCTGGCTACACCTTC.

DNA of the CDR3: TGTGCCAGCAGTTTAGGGACAGGGGTCCTTCATGGCTACACCTTC. Protein product: CASSLGTGVLHGYTF. The chain combines TRBV27 with TRBJ1-2, with TRBD1 matching 10 bases. The CDR3 is 15 residues long. Germline V CDR1 and CDR2: MNHEY, SMNVEV (reference sequence). The ends lost 2 bases at V and 6 bases at J; junction bases unmatched: 6.

The chain employs TRBV7-3 and TRBJ2-5, with TRBD2 matching over 9 bases. The CDR3 is 14 amino acids. With 6 bases clipped from V and 4 bases from J, the junction kept 6 bases outside the gene matches. Germline CDR1 and CDR2: SGHTA and FQGTGA. The CDR3 spells CASSPSGTGETQYF. In nucleotides, the CDR3 is TGTGCCAGCAGTCCTAGCGGGACGGGAGAGACCCAGTACTTC.

This clone came up once. A read error may produce the germline difference seen at one junction end. This sample includes further DNA sequences coding for the same CDR3. This chain connects TRBV29-1 to TRBJ2-1; D gene ambiguous. Germline CDR1 SQVTM, CDR2 ANQGSEA. The CDR3 spans 11 residues. The CDR3 nucleotides are TGCAGCGCGTCGTGGGCTAATGAACAGTTCTTC. Translation gives CSASWANEQFF.

The V call is TRBV19, the J call TRBJ2-1; a weak D match, TRBD2 (5 bases). CDR3 size: 16 residues. Germline V lookup: CDR1 LNHDA, CDR2 SQIVND (reference sequence). V was pared by 5 bases and J by 5 bases, with 19 bases between. The CDR3 DNA sequence: TGTGCCAGTAGTTACGTAGTTGGGAGCGTAAACAATGAGCAGTTCTTC. It is translated as CASSYVVGSVNNEQFF.

This clone was recorded only once. This sequence joins TRBV2 and TRBJ2-7; 7 bases fit TRBD1. Germline V gene lookup returns CDR1 SNHLY and CDR2 FYNNEI. CDR3 length: 15 residues. The junction had 7 bases not matched to a gene; V was cut back by 2 bases and J by 3 bases. CDR3 loop: CASSESWDSLYEQYF. CDR3 bases: TGTGCCAGCAGTGAATCTTGGGACAGCCTCTACGAGCAGTACTTC.

The sample holds a few counts of this clone. The chain carries TRBV29-1 and TRBJ2-6, with 11 positions matching TRBD2. The CDR3 loop spans 18 amino acids. V lost 4 bases, J lost 3 bases, and 11 bases stayed unmatched. Germline lookup yields CDR1 SQVTM and CDR2 ANQGSEA. The CDR3 region is CSVAPKLAGEGGANVLTF. The CDR3 region has the DNA TGCAGCGTTGCCCCGAAACTAGCGGGAGAAGGTGGGGCCAACGTCCTGACTTTC.

The V gene is TRBV20-1, the J gene TRBJ2-7, with D possibly being TRBD1 (6 bases). The CDR3 sequence is 11 residues long. Per the germline V gene, CDR1 is DFQATT and CDR2 is SNEGSKA (reference sequence). V was cut by 2 bases and J by 6 bases, with 8 bases left in between. The CDR3 is CSARTGPEQYF. Here the CDR3 DNA reads TGCAGTGCTAGAACAGGGCCCGAGCAGTACTTC.

This clone was seen a handful of times. The V and J genes are TRBV7-9 and TRBJ2-1; D is unresolved. CDR1 is SEHNR and CDR2 is FQNEAQ in the germline V gene (reference sequence). Trimming cost V 5 bases and J 9 bases, with 11 bases left between them. The CDR3 sequence is 12 residues long. The CDR3 nucleotides are TGTGCCAGCAGCCTTCGTTCAAGTGAGCAGTTCTTC. Its protein product is CASSLRSSEQFF.

This clone has more than one count but fewer than ten. The rearrangement uses TRBV29-1 and TRBJ1-1; D is unclear. The germline V gene encodes CDR1 SQVTM and CDR2 ANQGSEA. Trimming pared 2 bases from V and 3 bases from J, leaving 7 bases between. CDR3 length equals 12 residues. For the CDR3, the DNA is TGCAGCGTTGAATTGAGATACACTGAAGCTTTCTTT. This gives the protein CSVELRYTEAFF. The full variable domain, rest sourced from reference TRBV29-1 and TRBJ1-1, is SAVISQKPSRDICQRGTSLTIQCQVDSQVTMMFWYRQQPGQSLTLIATANQGSEATYESGFVIDKFPISRPNLTFSTLTVSNMSPEDSSIYLCSVELRYTEAFFGQGTRLTVV.

The V call is TRBV19, the J call TRBJ1-1; a possible D gene is TRBD1 (6 bases). V gave up 8 bases and J gave up 6 bases, with 10 bases separating them. The CDR3 is 11 amino acids. Germline CDR1 LNHDA, CDR2 SQIVND (reference sequence). CDR3 nucleotides: TGTGCCAGTTACAGGGTACCTGAAGCTTTCTTT. Translated, it gives CASYRVPEAFF.

V is TRBV28 and J is TRBJ1-5, with D perhaps TRBD1 (6 bases). Trimming pared 2 bases from V and 9 bases from J, leaving 11 bases between. Per germline, CDR1 MDHEN and CDR2 SYDVKM. This CDR3 region has 13 residues. CDR3 protein: CASSLSTGSPQHF. The CDR3, as DNA: TGTGCCAGCAGTTTAAGTACAGGGTCGCCCCAGCATTTT.

The rearrangement joins TRBV2 to TRBJ2-7; possible D gene TRBD1, 6 bases. Per germline, CDR1 SNHLY and CDR2 FYNNEI. The CDR3 runs 15 residues. With 6 bases removed from V and 0 bases from J, the gap between germline ends came to 15 bases. The CDR3 here is CASSPGATTSYEQYF. CDR3 DNA: TGTGCCAGCAGCCCAGGGGCGACAACCTCCTACGAGCAGTACTTC.

The CDR3 loop reads CASSSTGEHEQYF. The CDR3 DNA reads as TGTGCCAGCAGTTCAACAGGGGAGCACGAGCAGTACTTC. The gene calls are TRBV28 and TRBJ2-7; 7 bases are shared with TRBD1. J lost 5 bases, V lost 4 bases, and 5 bases had no gene match. The CDR3 is made up of 13 amino acids. Germline CDR1 is MDHEN and CDR2 is SYDVKM.

The V and J genes are TRBV11-2 and TRBJ2-3; TRBD2 is a possible D gene (7 bases). Germline V gene lookup returns CDR1 SGHAT and CDR2 FQNNGV. Trimming took off 2 bases at V and 6 bases at J, with 12 bases between the two ends. The CDR3 loop spans 14 amino acids. The CDR3 nucleotides read TGTGCCAGCAGCTTAAGGGGGGGCGAGGATACGCAGTATTTT. It yields the protein CASSLRGGEDTQYF.

This clone was recorded a few times. The genes are TRBV5-5 and TRBJ1-1; D unclear. The CDR3 is made up of 13 amino acids. V lost 3 bases to trimming and J lost 7 bases, with 13 bases between them. Per germline, CDR1 SGHKS and CDR2 YYEKEE (reference sequence). The CDR3 spells CASSYGWNGEAFF. As DNA, the CDR3 is TGTGCCAGCAGCTACGGGTGGAACGGTGAAGCTTTCTTT.

This chain links TRBV29-1 with TRBJ2-3, with TRBD2 matching 8 bases. CDR3 length: 14 amino acids. Germline V gives CDR1 SQVTM, CDR2 ANQGSEA. With V trimmed by 4 bases and J by 2 bases, 5 bases remained unmatched. This CDR3 is CSVVLAEITDTQYF. Written as DNA, the CDR3 is TGCAGCGTTGTACTAGCGGAGATCACAGATACGCAGTATTTT.

This clone was detected a few times. The chain recombines TRBV9 with TRBJ2-5; 8 positions match TRBD2. Germline CDR1 and CDR2: SGDLS and YYNGEE. The CDR3 loop spans 13 amino acids. V was clipped by 4 bases and J by 3 bases; unmatched bases: 2. The CDR3 loop is CASSKREKETQYF. The CDR3 DNA sequence: TGTGCCAGCAGCAAGCGGGAGAAAGAGACCCAGTACTTC.

This clone was recorded a few times. This rearrangement joins TRBV19 to TRBJ2-1, with 10 bases identical to TRBD2. This CDR3 spans 11 amino acids. Looked up from germline, CDR1 is LNHDA and CDR2 is SQIVND (reference sequence). The trim removed 5 bases at V and 14 bases at J, leaving 3 bases unmatched. This chain's CDR3 is CASSAGTSEFF. CDR3 nucleotide sequence: TGTGCCAGTAGTGCGGGGACTAGCGAGTTCTTC.

The chain combines TRBV9 with TRBJ2-7; 8 bases map to TRBD1. The CDR3 totals 12 residues. The V segment lost 5 bases and the J segment 6 bases; nucleotides outside the gene matches: 4. Germline loops: CDR1 SGDLS, CDR2 YYNGEE. The CDR3 nucleotides read TGTGCCAGCAGTCGGGGGACAGGCGAGCAGTACTTC. This gives the protein CASSRGTGEQYF.

The chain combines TRBV4-1 with TRBJ2-1; D remains unclear. CDR1 is MGHRA and CDR2 is YSYEKL in the germline V gene. The CDR3 consists of 14 residues. Trimming took off 2 bases at V and 8 bases at J, with 13 bases between the two ends. DNA for the CDR3: TGCGCCAGCAGCCAATTGTCCAGCCTTTATGAGCAGTTCTTC. As protein: CASSQLSSLYEQFF.

The rearrangement uses TRBV29-1 and TRBJ2-3; no reliable D call. The germline V gene encodes CDR1 SQVTM and CDR2 ANQGSEA. Trimming took 7 bases from V and 6 from J, leaving 11 bases between them. The CDR3 length is 11 residues. CDR3 sequence reads: CSGLVQDTQYF. The CDR3 DNA reads as TGCAGCGGCCTCGTGCAGGATACGCAGTATTTT.

The table lists this clone with a few counts. The chain carries TRBV19 and TRBJ1-1; D ambiguous. This CDR3 comprises 14 residues. CDR1 is LNHDA, CDR2 SQIVND, per germline (reference sequence). Trimming pared 3 bases from V and 3 bases from J, leaving 11 bases between. CDR3 sequence: CASSISSLDTEAFF. In DNA form, the CDR3 reads TGTGCCAGTAGTATTTCTTCTCTTGACACTGAAGCTTTCTTT.

This clone was counted between two and nine times. The chain is built from TRBV29-1 and TRBJ2-2; 7 nucleotides match TRBD1. From germline, CDR1 is SQVTM and CDR2 ANQGSEA. V shed 2 bases and J 6 bases; nucleotides not matched to a gene: 0. The CDR3 spans 12 residues. Written as DNA, the CDR3 is TGCAGCGTTGAACAGGGGGCCGGGGAGCTGTTTTTT. It codes for CSVEQGAGELFF.

The V gene is TRBV5-6, the J gene TRBJ2-2; unclear D gene. CDR3 length: 12 amino acids. CDR1 SGHDT and CDR2 YYEEEE come from the germline V gene. The V end was cut by 0 bases, the J end by 7 bases, with 4 bases between. CDR3 protein: CASSLEGGELFF. DNA of the CDR3: TGTGCCAGCAGCTTGGAAGGCGGGGAGCTGTTTTTT.